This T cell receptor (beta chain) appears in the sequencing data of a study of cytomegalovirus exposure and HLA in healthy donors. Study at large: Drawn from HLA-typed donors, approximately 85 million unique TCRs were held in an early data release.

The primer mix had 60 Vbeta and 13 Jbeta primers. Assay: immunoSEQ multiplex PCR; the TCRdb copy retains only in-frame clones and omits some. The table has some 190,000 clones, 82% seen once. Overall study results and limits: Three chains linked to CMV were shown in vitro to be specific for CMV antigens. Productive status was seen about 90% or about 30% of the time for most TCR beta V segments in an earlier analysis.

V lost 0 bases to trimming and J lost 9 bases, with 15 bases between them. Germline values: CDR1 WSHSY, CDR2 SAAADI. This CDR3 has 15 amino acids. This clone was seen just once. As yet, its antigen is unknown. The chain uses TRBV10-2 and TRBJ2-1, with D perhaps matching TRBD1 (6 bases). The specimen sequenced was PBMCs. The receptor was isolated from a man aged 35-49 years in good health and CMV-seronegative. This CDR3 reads CASSESGQGNGEQFF. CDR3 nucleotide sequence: TGCGCCAGCAGTGAGTCTGGTCAGGGGAACGGTGAGCAGTTCTTC.